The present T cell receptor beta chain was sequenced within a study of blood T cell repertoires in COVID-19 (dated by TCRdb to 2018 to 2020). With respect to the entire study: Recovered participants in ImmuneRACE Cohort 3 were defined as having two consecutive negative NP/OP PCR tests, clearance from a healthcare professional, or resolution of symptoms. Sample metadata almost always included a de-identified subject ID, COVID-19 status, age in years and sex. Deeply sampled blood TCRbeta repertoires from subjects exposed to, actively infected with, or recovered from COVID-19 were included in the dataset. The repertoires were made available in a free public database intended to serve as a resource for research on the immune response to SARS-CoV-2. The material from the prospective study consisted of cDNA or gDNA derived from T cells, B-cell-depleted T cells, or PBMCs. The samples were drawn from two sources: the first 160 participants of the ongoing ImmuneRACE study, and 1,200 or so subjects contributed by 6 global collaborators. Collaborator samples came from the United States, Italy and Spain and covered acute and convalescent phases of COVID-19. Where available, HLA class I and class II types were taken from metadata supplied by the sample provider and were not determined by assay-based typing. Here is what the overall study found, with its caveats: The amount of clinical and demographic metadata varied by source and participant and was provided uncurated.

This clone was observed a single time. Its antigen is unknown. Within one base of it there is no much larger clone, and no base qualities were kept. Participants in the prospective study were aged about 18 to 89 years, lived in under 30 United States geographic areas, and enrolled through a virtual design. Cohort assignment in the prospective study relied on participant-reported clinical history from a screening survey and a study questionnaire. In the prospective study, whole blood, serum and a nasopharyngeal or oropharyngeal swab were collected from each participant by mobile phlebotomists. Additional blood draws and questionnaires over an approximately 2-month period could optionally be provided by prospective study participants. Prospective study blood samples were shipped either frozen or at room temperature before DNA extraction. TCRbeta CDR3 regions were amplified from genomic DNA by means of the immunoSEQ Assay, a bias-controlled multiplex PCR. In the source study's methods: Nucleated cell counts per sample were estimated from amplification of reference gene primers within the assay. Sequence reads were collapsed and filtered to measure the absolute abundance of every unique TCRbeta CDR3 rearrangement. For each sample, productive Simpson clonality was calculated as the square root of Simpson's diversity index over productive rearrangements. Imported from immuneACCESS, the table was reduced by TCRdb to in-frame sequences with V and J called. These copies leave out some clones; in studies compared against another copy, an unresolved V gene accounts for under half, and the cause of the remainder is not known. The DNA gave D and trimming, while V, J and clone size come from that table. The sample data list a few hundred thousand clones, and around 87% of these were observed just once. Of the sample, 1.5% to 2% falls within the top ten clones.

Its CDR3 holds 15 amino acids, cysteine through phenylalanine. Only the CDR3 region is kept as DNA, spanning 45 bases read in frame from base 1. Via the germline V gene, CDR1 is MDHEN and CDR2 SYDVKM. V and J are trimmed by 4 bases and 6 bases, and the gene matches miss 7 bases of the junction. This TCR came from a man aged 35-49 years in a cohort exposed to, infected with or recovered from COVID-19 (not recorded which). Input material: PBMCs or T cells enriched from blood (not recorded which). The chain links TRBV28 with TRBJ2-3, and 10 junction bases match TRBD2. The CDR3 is CASSSIAGGSDTQYF. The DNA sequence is TGTGCCAGCAGTTCCATAGCGGGAGGTTCGGATACGCAGTATTTT.